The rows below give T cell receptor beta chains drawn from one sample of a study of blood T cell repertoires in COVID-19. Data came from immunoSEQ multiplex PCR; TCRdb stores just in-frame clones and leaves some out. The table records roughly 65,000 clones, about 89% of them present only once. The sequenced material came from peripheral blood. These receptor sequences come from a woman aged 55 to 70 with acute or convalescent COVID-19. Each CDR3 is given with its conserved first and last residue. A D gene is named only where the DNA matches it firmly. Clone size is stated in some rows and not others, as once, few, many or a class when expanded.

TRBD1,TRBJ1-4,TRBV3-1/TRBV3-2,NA,CASSLTGTGSEKLFF,TGTGCCAGCAGCTTAACCGGGACAGGGAGCGAAAAACTGTTTTTT
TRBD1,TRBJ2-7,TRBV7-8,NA,CASSLVGRTGAYEQYF,TGTGCCAGCAGCTTAGTGGGCCGGACAGGAGCCTACGAGCAGTACTTC
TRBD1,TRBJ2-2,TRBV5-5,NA,CASSLVQGLNTGELFF,TGTGCCAGCAGCTTGGTACAGGGGTTGAACACCGGGGAGCTGTTTTTT
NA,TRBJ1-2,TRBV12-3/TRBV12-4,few,CASSSRGGYTF,TGTGCCAGCAGTTCCAGGGGTGGCTACACCTTC
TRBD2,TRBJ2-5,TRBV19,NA,CASKPGLAGSQETQYF,TGTGCCAGTAAACCGGGACTAGCTGGGTCCCAAGAGACCCAGTACTTC
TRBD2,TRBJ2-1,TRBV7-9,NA,CASSSWTSGGNNEQFF,TGTGCCAGCAGCTCCTGGACTAGCGGGGGAAACAATGAGCAGTTCTTC
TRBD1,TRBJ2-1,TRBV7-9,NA,CASSADRGLNEQFF,TGTGCCAGCAGCGCGGACAGGGGCCTCAATGAGCAGTTCTTC
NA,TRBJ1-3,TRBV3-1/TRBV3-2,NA,CASSKTGTSGNTIYF,TGTGCCAGCAGCAAAACAGGAACGTCCGGAAACACCATATATTTT
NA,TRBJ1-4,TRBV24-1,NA,CATSDGGFNEKLFF,TGTGCCACCAGTGATGGGGGGTTTAATGAAAAACTGTTTTTT
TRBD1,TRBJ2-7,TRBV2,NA,CASSEEGQGFYEQYF,TGTGCCAGCAGTGAAGAAGGACAGGGATTCTACGAGCAGTACTTC
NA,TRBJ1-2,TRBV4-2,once,CASSQVNQGNYGYTF,TGTGCCAGCAGCCAAGTAAACCAGGGAAACTATGGCTACACCTTC
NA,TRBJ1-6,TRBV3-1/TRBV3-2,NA,CASSQERVNSPLHF,TGTGCCAGCAGCCAAGAGCGAGTTAATTCACCCCTCCACTTT
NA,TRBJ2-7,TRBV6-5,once,CASSYQARSYEQYF,TGTGCCAGCAGTTACCAGGCCCGCTCCTACGAGCAGTACTTC
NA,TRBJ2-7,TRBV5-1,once,CASSLVQGSYEQYF,TGCGCCAGCAGCTTGGTGCAGGGGAGCTACGAGCAGTACTTC
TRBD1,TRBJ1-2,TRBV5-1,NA,CASSPGGQGGYGYTF,TGCGCCAGCAGCCCGGGCGGACAGGGGGGCTATGGCTACACCTTC
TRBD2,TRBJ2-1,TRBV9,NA,CASSLAGDYNEQFF,TGTGCCAGCAGCCTAGCGGGGGATTACAATGAGCAGTTCTTC
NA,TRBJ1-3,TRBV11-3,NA,CASSLGGISGNTIYF,TGTGCCAGCAGCTTAGGCGGGATCTCTGGAAACACCATATATTTT
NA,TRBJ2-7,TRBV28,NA,CASSSRTGVVYEQYF,TGTGCCAGCAGTTCCAGGACCGGGGTTGTCTACGAGCAGTACTTC
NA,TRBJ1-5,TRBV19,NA,CASSGAGGIGHQPQHF,TGTGCCAGTAGTGGCGCCGGGGGAATAGGCCATCAGCCCCAGCATTTT
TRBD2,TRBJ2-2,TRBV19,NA,CASTPGLANTGELFF,TGTGCCAGTACTCCGGGACTAGCGAACACCGGGGAGCTGTTTTTT
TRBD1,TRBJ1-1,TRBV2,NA,CASFRGRGSDTEAFF,TGTGCCAGCTTCAGGGGGAGAGGGTCCGACACTGAAGCTTTCTTT
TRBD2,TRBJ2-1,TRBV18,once,CASSPPTSGFGYNEQFF,TGTGCCAGCTCACCACCGACTAGCGGGTTCGGTTACAATGAGCAGTTCTTC
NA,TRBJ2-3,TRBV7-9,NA,CASSLTGPDTQYF,TGTGCCAGCAGCCTCACAGGTCCAGATACGCAGTATTTT
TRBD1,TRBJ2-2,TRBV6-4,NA,CASRDPRGTTGELFF,TGTGCCAGCAGAGATCCCAGGGGGACCACCGGGGAGCTGTTTTTT
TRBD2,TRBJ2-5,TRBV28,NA,CASSFLSSGEYQETQYF,TGTGCCAGCAGTTTTCTTTCTAGCGGGGAGTACCAAGAGACCCAGTACTTC
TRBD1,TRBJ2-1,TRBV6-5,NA,CASTGTGEREQFF,TGTGCCAGTACGGGGACAGGGGAGCGGGAGCAGTTCTTC
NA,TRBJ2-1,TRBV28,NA,CASSHRRGRHEQFF,TGTGCCAGCAGTCATAGGAGGGGCCGGCATGAGCAGTTCTTC
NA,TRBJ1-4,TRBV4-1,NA,CASSHPGEKLFF,TGCGCCAGCAGCCACCCGGGGGAAAAACTGTTTTTT
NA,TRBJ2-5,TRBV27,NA,CASSLYVRETQYF,TGTGCCAGCAGTTTATACGTGAGGGAGACCCAGTACTTC
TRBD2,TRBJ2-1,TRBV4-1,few,CASSQDRVAGYNEQFF,TGCGCCAGCAGCCAAGATAGGGTAGCGGGGTACAATGAGCAGTTCTTC
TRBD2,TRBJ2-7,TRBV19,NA,CASSQRGATYEQYF,TGTGCCAGTAGTCAGCGGGGGGCCACCTACGAGCAGTACTTC
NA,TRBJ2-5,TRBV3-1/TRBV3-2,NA,CASSAGSEETQYF,TGTGCCAGCAGCGCAGGGTCCGAAGAGACCCAGTACTTC
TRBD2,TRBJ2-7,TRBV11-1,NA,CASSGLAGLYEQYF,TGTGCCAGCAGTGGACTAGCGGGGCTCTACGAGCAGTACTTC
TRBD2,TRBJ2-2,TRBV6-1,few,CASSAGLAGTFGELFF,TGTGCCAGCAGTGCGGGACTAGCGGGGACTTTCGGGGAGCTGTTTTTT
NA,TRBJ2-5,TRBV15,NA,CATSRDTGETQYF,TGTGCCACCAGCAGAGATACGGGAGAGACCCAGTACTTC
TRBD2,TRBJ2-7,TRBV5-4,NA,CASSWGLAGGTTEQYF,TGTGCCAGCAGCTGGGGACTAGCGGGGGGGACGACCGAGCAGTACTTC
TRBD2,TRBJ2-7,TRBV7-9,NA,CASSLYSSGGTYEQYF,TGTGCCAGCAGCTTATACTCTAGCGGGGGCACCTACGAGCAGTACTTC
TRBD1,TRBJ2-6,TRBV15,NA,CATSRGTGAGANVLTF,TGTGCCACCAGCAGAGGTACAGGGGCTGGGGCCAACGTCCTGACTTTC
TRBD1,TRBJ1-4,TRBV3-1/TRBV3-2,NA,CASSPLTGGVGKLFF,TGTGCCAGCAGCCCTTTGACAGGGGGCGTCGGAAAACTGTTTTTT
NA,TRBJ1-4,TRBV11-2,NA,CASSLNQGSREKLFF,TGTGCCAGCAGCTTAAATCAGGGAAGTAGGGAAAAACTGTTTTTT
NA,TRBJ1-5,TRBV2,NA,CASTRGGDQTPQHF,TGTGCCAGCACCCGGGGGGGGGACCAAACGCCCCAGCATTTT
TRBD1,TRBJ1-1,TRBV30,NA,CAWAQGGEAFF,TGTGCCTGGGCCCAGGGGGGAGAAGCTTTCTTT
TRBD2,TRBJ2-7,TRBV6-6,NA,CASRDSGGRGEQYF,TGTGCCAGCAGGGACAGCGGGGGAAGAGGCGAGCAGTACTTC
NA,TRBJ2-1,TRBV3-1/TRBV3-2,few,CASSQDLVQGNEQFF,TGTGCCAGCAGCCAAGATCTCGTACAGGGCAATGAGCAGTTCTTC
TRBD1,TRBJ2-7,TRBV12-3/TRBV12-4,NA,CASSVQGSHEQYF,TGTGCCAGCAGTGTACAGGGGAGCCACGAGCAGTACTTC
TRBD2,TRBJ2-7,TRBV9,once,CASSVEGRGDGEQYF,TGTGCCAGCAGCGTAGAGGGACGGGGGGATGGCGAGCAGTACTTC
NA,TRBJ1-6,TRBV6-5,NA,CASRRVANSPLHF,TGTGCCAGCAGGAGGGTAGCAAATTCACCCCTCCACTTT
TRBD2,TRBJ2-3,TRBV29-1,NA,CSVYDGGSTDTQYF,TGCAGCGTTTACGACGGGGGGAGCACAGATACGCAGTATTTT
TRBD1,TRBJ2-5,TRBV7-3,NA,CASSFDRVQTQYF,TGTGCCAGCAGCTTCGACAGGGTCCAGACCCAGTACTTC
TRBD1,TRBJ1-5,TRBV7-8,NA,CASSSQRGQGGGNQPQHF,TGTGCCAGCAGCTCCCAGCGGGGACAGGGAGGGGGCAATCAGCCCCAGCATTTT
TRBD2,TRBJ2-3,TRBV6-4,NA,CATKLGAGDGTDTQYF,TGTGCCACCAAGTTGGGTGCGGGGGATGGCACAGATACGCAGTATTTT
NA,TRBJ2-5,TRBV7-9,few,CASSPLSVLDDQETQYF,TGTGCCAGCAGCCCCCTGTCAGTGCTAGACGACCAAGAGACCCAGTACTTC
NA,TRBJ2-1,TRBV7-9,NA,CASSPTGYNEQFF,TGTGCCAGCAGTCCGACAGGCTACAATGAGCAGTTCTTC
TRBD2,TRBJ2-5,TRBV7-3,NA,CASSMTSGQETQYF,TGTGCCAGCAGCATGACTAGCGGCCAAGAGACCCAGTACTTC
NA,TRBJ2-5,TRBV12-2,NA,CASRFPGTGREETQYF,TGTGCAAGTCGTTTCCCCGGGACAGGGCGGGAGGAGACCCAGTACTTC
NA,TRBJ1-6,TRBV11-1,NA,CASSLQVGDRRSPLHF,TGTGCCAGCAGCTTACAGGTTGGAGACAGACGTTCACCCCTCCACTTT
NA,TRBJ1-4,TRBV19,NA,CASRILGQGEEKLFF,TGTGCCAGTAGGATCCTGGGTCAGGGCGAAGAAAAACTGTTTTTT
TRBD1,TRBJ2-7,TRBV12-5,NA,CASARGRGQVFEEQYF,TGTGCTAGTGCCCGGGGCCGGGGACAGGTTTTTGAAGAGCAGTACTTC
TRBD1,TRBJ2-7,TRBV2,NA,CASSGQGVIEQYF,TGTGCCAGCAGTGGGCAGGGGGTAATCGAGCAGTACTTC